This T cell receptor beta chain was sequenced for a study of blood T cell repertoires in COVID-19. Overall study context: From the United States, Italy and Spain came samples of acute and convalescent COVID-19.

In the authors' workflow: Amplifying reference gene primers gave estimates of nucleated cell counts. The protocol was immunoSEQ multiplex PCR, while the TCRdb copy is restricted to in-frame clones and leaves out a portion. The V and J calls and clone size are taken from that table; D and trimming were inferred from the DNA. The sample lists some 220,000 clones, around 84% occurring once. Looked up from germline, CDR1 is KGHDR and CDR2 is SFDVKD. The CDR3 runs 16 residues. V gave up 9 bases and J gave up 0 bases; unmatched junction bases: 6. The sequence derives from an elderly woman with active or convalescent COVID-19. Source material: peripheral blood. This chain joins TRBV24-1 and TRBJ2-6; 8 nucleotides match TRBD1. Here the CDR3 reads CATRPGQDSGANVLTF. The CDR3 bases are TGTGCCACCCGTCCGGGACAGGACTCTGGGGCCAACGTCCTGACTTTC.